This T cell receptor (beta chain) was documented in a study of T cells in Graves' hyperthyroidism and ophthalmopathy. CDR1 and CDR2 from the germline V gene are KGHDR and SFDVKD. There are 12 residues in the CDR3. On this clonotype itself: The germline gene is not matched at one end of the junction; a read error may be the cause.

RNA transcripts provided the source from which TCR beta CDR3 regions were amplified. In the first-round RT-PCR of the TCR CDR3, the HTBI primer set was used. Each CDR3 protein gets one entry after TCRdb re-called the multiplex PCR reads with MiXCR. The sample contains more than 50,000 distinct CDR3 sequences, roughly 58% of which appear only once. Uncontrolled infection, other autoimmune disease, pregnancy or lactation barred patients from enrollment. Source material: blood. J is TRBJ2-1 and V is TRBV24-1, with D maybe TRBD1 (7 bases). The sequence was collected from a woman aged 55-70 years with Graves' ophthalmopathy. The CDR3 sequence is CATSQGGNEQSF. CDR3 sequence (DNA): TGTGCCACCAGTCAGGGGGGCAATGAGCAGTCCTTC.